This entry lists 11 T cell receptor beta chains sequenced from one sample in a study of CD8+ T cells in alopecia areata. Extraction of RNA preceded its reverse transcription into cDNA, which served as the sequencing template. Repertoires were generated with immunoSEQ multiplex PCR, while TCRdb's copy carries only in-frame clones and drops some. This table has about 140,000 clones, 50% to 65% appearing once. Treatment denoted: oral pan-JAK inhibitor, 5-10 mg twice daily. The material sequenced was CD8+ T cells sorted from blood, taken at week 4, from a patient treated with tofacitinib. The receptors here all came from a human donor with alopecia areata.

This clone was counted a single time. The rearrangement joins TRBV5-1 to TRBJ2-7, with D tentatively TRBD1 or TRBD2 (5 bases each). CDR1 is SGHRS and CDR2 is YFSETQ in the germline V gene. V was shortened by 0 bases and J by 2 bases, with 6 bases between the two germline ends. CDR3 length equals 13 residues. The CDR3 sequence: CASSLGDAYEQYF. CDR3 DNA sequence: TGCGCCAGCAGCTTGGGGGACGCCTACGAGCAGTACTTC.

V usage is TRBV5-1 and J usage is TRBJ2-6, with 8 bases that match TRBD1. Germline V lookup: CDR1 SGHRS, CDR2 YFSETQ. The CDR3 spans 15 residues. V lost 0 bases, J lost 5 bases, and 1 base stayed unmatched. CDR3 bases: TGCGCCAGCAGCTTGGCAGGGGGCAGGGCCAACGTCCTGACTTTC. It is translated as CASSLAGGRANVLTF.

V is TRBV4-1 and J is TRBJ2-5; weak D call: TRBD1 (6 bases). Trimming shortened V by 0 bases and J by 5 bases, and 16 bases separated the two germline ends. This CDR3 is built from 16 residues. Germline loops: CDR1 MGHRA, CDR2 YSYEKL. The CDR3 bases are TGCGCCAGCAGCCAAGACCTCGGCAGGGGCGGTGAGACCCAGTACTTC. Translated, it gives CASSQDLGRGGETQYF.

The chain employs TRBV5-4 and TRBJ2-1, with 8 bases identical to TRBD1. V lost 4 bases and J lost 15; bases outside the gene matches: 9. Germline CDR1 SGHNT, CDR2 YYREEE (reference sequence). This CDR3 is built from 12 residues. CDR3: CASSPGTGPLFF. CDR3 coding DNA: TGTGCCAGCAGCCCTGGGACAGGCCCTTTGTTCTTC.

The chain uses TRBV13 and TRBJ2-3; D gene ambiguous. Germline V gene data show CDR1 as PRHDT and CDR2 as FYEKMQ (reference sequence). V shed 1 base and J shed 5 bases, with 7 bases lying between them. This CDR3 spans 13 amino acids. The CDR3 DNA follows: TGTGCCAGCAGCTTAGAGTCGTTAGATACGCAGTATTTT. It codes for CASSLESLDTQYF.

In DNA form, the CDR3 reads TGCAGCGTTGAAACGGGCTATCGCCCCACAGATACGCAGTATTTT. This encodes CSVETGYRPTDTQYF. V usage is TRBV29-1 and J usage is TRBJ2-3; D not certain. Germline V gene data show CDR1 as SQVTM and CDR2 as ANQGSEA. The CDR3 spans 15 residues. Trimming took 2 bases from V and 2 from J, leaving 14 bases between them.

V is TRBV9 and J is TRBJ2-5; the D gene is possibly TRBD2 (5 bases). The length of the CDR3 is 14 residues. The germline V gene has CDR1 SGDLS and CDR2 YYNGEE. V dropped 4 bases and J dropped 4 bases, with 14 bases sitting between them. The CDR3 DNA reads TGTGCCAGCAGCCCATATGGGAGCCCAGAGACCCAGTACTTC. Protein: CASSPYGSPETQYF. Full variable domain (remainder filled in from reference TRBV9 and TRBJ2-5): DSGVTQTPKHLITATGQRVTLRCSPRSGDLSVYWYQQSLDQGLQFLIQYYNGEERAKGNILERFSAQQFPDLHSELNLSSLELGDSALYFCASSPYGSPETQYFGPGTRLLVL.

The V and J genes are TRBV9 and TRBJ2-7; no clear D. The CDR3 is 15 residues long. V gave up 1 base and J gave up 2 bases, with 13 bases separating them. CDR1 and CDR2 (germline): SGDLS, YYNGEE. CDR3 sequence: CASSVSSDVTYEQYF. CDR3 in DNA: TGTGCCAGCAGCGTATCTTCGGACGTTACCTACGAGCAGTACTTC. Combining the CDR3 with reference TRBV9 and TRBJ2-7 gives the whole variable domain DSGVTQTPKHLITATGQRVTLRCSPRSGDLSVYWYQQSLDQGLQFLIQYYNGEERAKGNILERFSAQQFPDLHSELNLSSLELGDSALYFCASSVSSDVTYEQYFGPGTRLTVT.

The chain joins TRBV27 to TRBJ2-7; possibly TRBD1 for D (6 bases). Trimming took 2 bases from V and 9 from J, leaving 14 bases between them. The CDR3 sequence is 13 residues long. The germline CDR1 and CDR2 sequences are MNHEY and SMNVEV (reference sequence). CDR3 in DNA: TGTGCCAGCAGTTTACAACAGGGCCTTGGGCAGTACTTC. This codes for CASSLQQGLGQYF.

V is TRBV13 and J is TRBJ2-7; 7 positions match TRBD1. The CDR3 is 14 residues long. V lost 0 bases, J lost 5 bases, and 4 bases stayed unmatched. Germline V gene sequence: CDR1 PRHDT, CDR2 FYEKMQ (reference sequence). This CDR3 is CASSLGTGYHEQYF. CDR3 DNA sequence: TGTGCCAGCAGCTTAGGGACAGGGTACCACGAGCAGTACTTC. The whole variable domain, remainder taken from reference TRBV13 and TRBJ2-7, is AAGVIQSPRHLIKEKRETATLKCYPIPRHDTVYWYQQGPGQDPQFLISFYEKMQSDKGSIPDRFSAQQFSDYHSELNMSSLELGDSALYFCASSLGTGYHEQYFGPGTRLTVT.

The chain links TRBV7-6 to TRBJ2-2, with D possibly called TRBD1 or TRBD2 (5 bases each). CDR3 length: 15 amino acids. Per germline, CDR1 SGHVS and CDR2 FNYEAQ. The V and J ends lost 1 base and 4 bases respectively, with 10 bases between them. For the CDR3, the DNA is TGTGCCAGCAGCTTAGGGTGGGGGTCCACCGGGGAGCTGTTTTTT. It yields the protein CASSLGWGSTGELFF.